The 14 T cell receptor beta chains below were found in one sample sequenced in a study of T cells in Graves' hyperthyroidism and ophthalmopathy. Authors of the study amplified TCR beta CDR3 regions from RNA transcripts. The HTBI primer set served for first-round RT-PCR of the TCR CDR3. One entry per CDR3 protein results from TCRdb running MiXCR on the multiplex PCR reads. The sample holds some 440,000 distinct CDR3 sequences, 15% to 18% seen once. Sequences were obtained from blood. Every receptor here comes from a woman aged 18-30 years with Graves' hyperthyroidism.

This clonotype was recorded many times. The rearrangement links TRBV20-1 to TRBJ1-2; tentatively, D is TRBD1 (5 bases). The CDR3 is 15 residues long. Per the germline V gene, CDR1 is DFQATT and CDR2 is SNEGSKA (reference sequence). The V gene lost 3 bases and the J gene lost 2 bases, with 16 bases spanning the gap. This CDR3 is CSASLQGRLNYGYTF. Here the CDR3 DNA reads TGCAGTGCTAGTCTGCAGGGACGGCTGAACTATGGCTACACCTTC.

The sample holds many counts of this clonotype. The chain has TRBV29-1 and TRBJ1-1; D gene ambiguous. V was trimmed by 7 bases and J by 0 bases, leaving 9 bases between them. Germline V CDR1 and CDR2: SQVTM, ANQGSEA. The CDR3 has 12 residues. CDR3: CSAPRLNTEAFF. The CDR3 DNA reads TGCAGCGCCCCGAGATTGAACACTGAAGCTTTCTTT.

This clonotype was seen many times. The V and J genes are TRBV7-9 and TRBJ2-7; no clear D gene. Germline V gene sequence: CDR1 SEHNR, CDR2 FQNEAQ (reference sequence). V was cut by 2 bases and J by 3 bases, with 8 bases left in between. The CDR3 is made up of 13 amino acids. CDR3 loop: CASSLFYSYEQYF. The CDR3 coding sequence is TGTGCCAGCAGCTTATTCTACAGCTACGAGCAGTACTTC.

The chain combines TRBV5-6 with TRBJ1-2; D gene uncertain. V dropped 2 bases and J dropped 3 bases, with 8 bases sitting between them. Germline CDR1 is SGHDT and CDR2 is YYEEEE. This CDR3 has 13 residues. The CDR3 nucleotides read TGTGCCAGCAGCTTACCGATAGACTATGGCTACACCTTC. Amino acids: CASSLPIDYGYTF.

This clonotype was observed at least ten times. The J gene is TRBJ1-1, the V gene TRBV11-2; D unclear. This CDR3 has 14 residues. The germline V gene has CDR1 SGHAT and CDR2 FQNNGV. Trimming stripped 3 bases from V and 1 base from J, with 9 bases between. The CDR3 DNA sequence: TGTGCCAGCAGCTTGAACAGCGCGAACACTGAAGCTTTCTTT. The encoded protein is CASSLNSANTEAFF.

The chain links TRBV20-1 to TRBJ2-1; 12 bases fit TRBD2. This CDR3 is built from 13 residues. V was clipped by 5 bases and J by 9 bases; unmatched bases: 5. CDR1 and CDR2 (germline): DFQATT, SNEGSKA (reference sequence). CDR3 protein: CSASSGRAPEQFF. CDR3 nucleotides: TGCAGTGCTTCTAGCGGGAGGGCCCCTGAGCAGTTCTTC.

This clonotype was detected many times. CDR3 region: CSASSFAGRAGNEQFF. The CDR3 nucleotides read TGCAGTGCTAGCTCCTTTGCCGGGAGGGCCGGTAATGAGCAGTTCTTC. V usage is TRBV20-1 and J usage is TRBJ2-1; TRBD2 matches 8 bases. V shed 3 bases and J 7 bases; nucleotides not matched to a gene: 14. The CDR3 runs to 16 residues. From germline, CDR1 is DFQATT and CDR2 SNEGSKA (reference sequence).

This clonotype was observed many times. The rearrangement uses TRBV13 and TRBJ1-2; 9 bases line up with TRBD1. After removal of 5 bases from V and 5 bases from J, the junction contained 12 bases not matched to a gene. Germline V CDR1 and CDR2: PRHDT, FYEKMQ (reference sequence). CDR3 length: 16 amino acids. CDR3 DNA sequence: TGTGCCAGCAGCCCTAACAGGGGGCTCGAACCATATGGCTACACCTTC. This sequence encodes CASSPNRGLEPYGYTF. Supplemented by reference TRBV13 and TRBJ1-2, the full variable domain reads AAGVIQSPRHLIKEKRETATLKCYPIPRHDTVYWYQQGPGQDPQFLISFYEKMQSDKGSIPDRFSAQQFSDYHSELNMSSLELGDSALYFCASSPNRGLEPYGYTFGSGTRLTVV.

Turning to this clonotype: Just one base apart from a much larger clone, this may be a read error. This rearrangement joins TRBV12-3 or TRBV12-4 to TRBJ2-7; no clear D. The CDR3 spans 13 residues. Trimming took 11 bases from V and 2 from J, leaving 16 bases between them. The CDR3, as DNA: TGTGCCGGCACGCCCGACGCCGCCTACGAGCAGTACTTC. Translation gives CAGTPDAAYEQYF.

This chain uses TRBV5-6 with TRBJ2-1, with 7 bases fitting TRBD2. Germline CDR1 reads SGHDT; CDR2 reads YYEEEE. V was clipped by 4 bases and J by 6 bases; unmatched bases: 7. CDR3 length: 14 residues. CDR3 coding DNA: TGTGCCAGCAGCCCCGGGACTACCTTCAATGAGCAGTTCTTC. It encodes CASSPGTTFNEQFF.

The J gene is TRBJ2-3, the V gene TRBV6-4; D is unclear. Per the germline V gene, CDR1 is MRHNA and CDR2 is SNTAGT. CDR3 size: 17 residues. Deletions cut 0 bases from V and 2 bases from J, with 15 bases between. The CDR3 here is CASSDSASGRPTDTQYF. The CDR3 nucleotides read TGTGCCAGCAGTGACTCTGCGTCCGGACGTCCCACAGATACGCAGTATTTT.

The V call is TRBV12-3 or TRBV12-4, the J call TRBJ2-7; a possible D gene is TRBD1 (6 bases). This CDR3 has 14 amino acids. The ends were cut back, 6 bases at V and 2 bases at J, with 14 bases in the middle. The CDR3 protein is CASSPVRGPYEQYF. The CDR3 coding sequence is TGTGCCAGCAGCCCCGTCAGGGGCCCCTACGAGCAGTACTTC.

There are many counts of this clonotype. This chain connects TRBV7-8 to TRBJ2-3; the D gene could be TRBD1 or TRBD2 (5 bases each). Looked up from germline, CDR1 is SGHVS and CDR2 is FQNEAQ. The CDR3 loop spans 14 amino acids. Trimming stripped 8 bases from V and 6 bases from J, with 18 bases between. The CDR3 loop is CASREDYGADTQYF. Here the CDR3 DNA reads TGTGCCAGCCGGGAAGATTACGGGGCGGATACGCAGTATTTT.

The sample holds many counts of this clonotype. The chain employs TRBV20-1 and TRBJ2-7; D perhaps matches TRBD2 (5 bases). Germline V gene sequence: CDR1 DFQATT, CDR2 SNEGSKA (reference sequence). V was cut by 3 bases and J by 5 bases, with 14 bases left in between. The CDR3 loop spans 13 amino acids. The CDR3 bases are TGCAGTGCTAGCGGTTATCTCGGGGACGAGCAGTACTTC. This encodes CSASGYLGDEQYF.